The rows below give T cell receptor beta chains drawn from one sample of a study of blood T cell repertoires in COVID-19. Libraries were prepared by immunoSEQ multiplex PCR; TCRdb keeps only in-frame clonotypes and omits some of them. Of about 120,000 clones detected, roughly four fifths appear once; the ten largest clones hold 9.5% to 13%. The sample taken for sequencing was peripheral blood. Receptors were obtained from a human donor in a cohort sampled during active COVID-19. Each CDR3 is given without its conserved first and last residue. Each record gives: V gene, D gene, CDR3 protein. A D gene is named only where the DNA matches it firmly.

TRBV11-3 | TRBD1 | ASRVERGQAYGYT
TRBV7-2 | NA | ASSLGQNYGYT
TRBV7-8 | TRBD2 | ASSLERGKGYEQY
TRBV5-1 | TRBD1 | ASSLAGQGVKTQY
TRBV6-5 | NA | ASKLHEPTEAF
TRBV7-7 | TRBD2 | ASSLGGLGYEQY
TRBV12-3/TRBV12-4 | NA | ASSLNTYTEAF
TRBV7-2 | NA | ASSLGLVSSSYEQY
TRBV3-1/TRBV3-2 | NA | ASSQLSESGPLH
TRBV6-5 | TRBD1 | ASSYLTGNYGYT
TRBV12-3/TRBV12-4 | NA | ASSLGGTQY
TRBV2 | NA | ASSVSTYLHEKLF
TRBV7-2 | TRBD2 | ASSSRGGLAGIDTQY
TRBV7-8 | NA | ASSLDSVTLNQPQH
TRBV24-1 | NA | ATSDSWGGADFNEQF
TRBV7-2 | NA | ASSLALTSTDTQY
TRBV29-1 | NA | SAPDSVTSTDTQY
TRBV19 | NA | ASSWSRDYGYT
TRBV2 | TRBD1 | ASSESQGAIYGYT
TRBV18 | NA | ASSEQDSGNTGELF
TRBV2 | TRBD1 | ASSEGTGIHTDTQY
TRBV7-2 | TRBD1 | ASSLVLQGEGYT
TRBV2 | NA | ASTDGGYSNQPQH
TRBV6-5 | TRBD1 | ASRGQGAGYGYT
TRBV5-1 | NA | ASSLPDSGNTIY
TRBV5-8 | NA | ASSYWIGGAETQY
TRBV5-4 | TRBD1 | ASSSDRFVNTEAF
TRBV6-1 | NA | ASSEAVRVNYGYT
TRBV12-3/TRBV12-4 | NA | ASSFFGSWQF
TRBV29-1 | TRBD1 | SVVVGGANTEAF
TRBV19 | TRBD1 | ASSTANRGADTQY
TRBV2 | TRBD1 | ASISGGLNTEAF
TRBV20-1 | TRBD2 | SASWGLAGFADTQY
TRBV28 | NA | ASSLAVRNTEAF
TRBV3-1/TRBV3-2 | TRBD2 | ASSLFGLGSSYNEQF
TRBV18 | NA | ASSQGTATYGYT
TRBV2 | NA | ASSARDIRASTQY
TRBV6-5 | NA | ASREGRGGNQPQH
TRBV20-1 | NA | SASAPSSYEQY
TRBV4-1 | TRBD1 | ASRLTGVNSPLH
TRBV7-2 | NA | ASSVGWASNQPQH
TRBV25-1 | NA | ASSESQGNYGYT
TRBV6-6 | NA | ASKKGESEAF
TRBV21-1 | NA | ASSKSIGEKVLGQY
TRBV2 | TRBD1 | ASRGQGETQY
TRBV4-3 | TRBD2 | ASSQRSIAGGLETQY
TRBV24-1 | NA | ATSGAMQETQY
TRBV7-2 | TRBD2 | ASSPVGRGSYEQY
TRBV11-2 | NA | ASSLAGFSTDTQY
TRBV4-3 | TRBD2 | ASSQEGAGGTKQY
TRBV5-6 | TRBD1 | ASSQFDREYLWQETQY
TRBV2 | NA | ASRLDTGYEQY
TRBV3-1/TRBV3-2 | TRBD1 | ASSQPGTGGYEQY
TRBV6-5 | TRBD1 | ASSYSRTGRGYT
TRBV27 | NA | ASSWAGSYNEQF
TRBV7-2 | TRBD1 | ASSSFRDRRNTEAF
TRBV6-1 | NA | ASSEVLGQGFYEQY
TRBV19 | TRBD1 | ASSSRQGTYEQY
TRBV5-1 | NA | ASSLGGMLEQY